This TCR beta chain appears in the sequencing data of a study of early T cells in non-severe SARS-CoV-2 infection (dated by TCRdb to the early 2020s). Describing the broader study: Because TCR sequencing relied on bulk RNA taken from unsorted whole blood, pairing of alpha and beta chains was not possible. What the research found in general, with its limitations: VDJdb matching was skewed toward anti-spike CD8 responses and likely underestimated virus-specific expansions, missing private and CD4 specificities.

Library generation was performed with 5' RACE. Sequenced using a NextSeq 500. In the TCR library protocol, unique molecular identifiers were attached to individual cDNA molecules to correct for PCR bias and sequencing error. Both TCR alpha and beta chains were sequenced, and tight co-correlation was observed between alpha and beta sequence abundances in each sample. The paper's data handling went like this. Decombinator V4 was used to perform V gene, J gene and CDR3 annotation of TCR sequences. TCRs were defined as expanded if a significant change between any two time points was detected under a Poisson model with p below 0.0001. TCR abundances were normalised to the total number of TCRs sequenced per sample and expressed as counts per million. TRAV1-2 paired with TRAJ12, TRAJ20 or TRAJ33 defined MAIT TCRs, while TRAV10 paired with TRAJ18 defined iNKT TCRs. VDJdb, accessed 1 November 2021, was searched for CMV, EBV and SARS-CoV-2 annotated TCRs, excluding TCRs annotated for multiple antigens. TCRdb's own reprocessing of the public reads used fastp at Q25 and MiXCR and kept productive beta chains. Every CDR3 protein is listed once, alongside the most common genes and DNA of its rows. These V and J calls rely on TCRdb rather than the paper's analysis. The sample has 70,000 to 95,000 distinct CDR3 sequences on record, roughly 15% of them singletons. Together, the top ten hold about 0.58% of the sample.

This was a case-control study nested in a cohort of healthcare workers in London, UK, who had nasopharyngeal swab PCR tests and blood samples taken every week. Between 23 and 31 March 2020, the week of the UK lockdown, healthcare workers were enrolled and then followed up weekly for as long as 16 weeks. This clonotype appeared a few times. There is no known antigen for this receptor. No qualities accompany the bases; no much larger clone lies one base away. CDR1 and CDR2 are drawn from the germline V gene: SGHDT, YYEEEE. V is reduced by 4 bases and J by 6 bases, leaving a spacing of 15 bases between them. The CDR3 measures 14 amino acids from cysteine to phenylalanine. Only the CDR3 part of the read is kept: 42 bases, read in frame from the first base.

The sequenced material came from whole blood. This chain joins TRBV5-6 to TRBJ2-3; the D gene is unclear. The clonotype was recovered from an adult who was a healthcare worker with PCR-confirmed SARS-CoV-2 infection or an uninfected control (not recorded which). The DNA sequence is TGTGCCAGCAGCCCAGGTCTTTTTCCGGATACGCAGTATTTT. Translated, this is CASSPGLFPDTQYF.